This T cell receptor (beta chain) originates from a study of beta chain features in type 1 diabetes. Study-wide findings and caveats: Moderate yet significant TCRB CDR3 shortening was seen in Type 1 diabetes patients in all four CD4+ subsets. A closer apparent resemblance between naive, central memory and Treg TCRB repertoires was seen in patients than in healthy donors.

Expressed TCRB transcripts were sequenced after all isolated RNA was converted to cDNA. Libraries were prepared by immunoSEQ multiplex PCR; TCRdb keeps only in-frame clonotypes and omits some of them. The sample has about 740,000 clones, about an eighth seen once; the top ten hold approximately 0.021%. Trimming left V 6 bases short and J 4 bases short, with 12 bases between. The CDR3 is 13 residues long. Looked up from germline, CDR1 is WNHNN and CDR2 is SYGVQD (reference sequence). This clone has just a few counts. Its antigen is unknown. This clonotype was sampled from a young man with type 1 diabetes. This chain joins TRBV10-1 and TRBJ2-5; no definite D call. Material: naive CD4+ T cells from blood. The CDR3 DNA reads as TGCGCCAGCAGCGACTTAGAAGGAGAGACCCAGTACTTC. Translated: CASSDLEGETQYF.